This entry lists 30 T cell receptor beta chains sequenced from one sample in a study of T cells in Graves' hyperthyroidism and ophthalmopathy. TCR beta CDR3 region amplification was performed from RNA transcripts. The HTBI primer set served for first-round RT-PCR of the TCR CDR3. MiXCR, run by TCRdb on the multiplex PCR reads, gives a single entry per CDR3 protein. The data contain a few hundred thousand distinct CDR3 sequences, around a quarter of them seen just once; the ten biggest clones take up more than 60%. The sequencing input was blood. The receptors come from a man in his forties or fifties with Graves' hyperthyroidism.

The sample holds many counts of this clonotype. The V gene is TRBV10-2, the J gene TRBJ2-7; D is perhaps TRBD1 (5 bases). Per germline, CDR1 WSHSY and CDR2 SAAADI. The CDR3 covers 14 residues. V was cut by 5 bases and J by 2 bases, with 13 bases left in between. DNA for the CDR3: TGCGCCAGCAGTCCGGGCAGGGCCCCCTACGAGCAGTACTTC. Translated: CASSPGRAPYEQYF.

In its sample, this clonotype ranks as medium-sized. This chain joins TRBV29-1 and TRBJ1-5; D not certain. Trimming shortened V by 4 bases and J by 4 bases, and 17 bases separated the two germline ends. Germline-derived CDR1 and CDR2 are SQVTM and ANQGSEA. The CDR3 runs to 15 residues. This chain's CDR3 is CSVAETGVGNQPQHF. The CDR3 coding sequence is TGCAGCGTTGCCGAGACTGGGGTTGGTAATCAGCCCCAGCATTTT.

This clonotype was seen repeatedly, ten times or more. The chain links TRBV27 to TRBJ2-3; D call uncertain. Germline V lookup: CDR1 MNHEY, CDR2 SMNVEV (reference sequence). The CDR3 has 14 amino acids. Between the trimmed V and J ends, which lost 4 bases and 1 base, there was a span of 9 bases. As DNA, the CDR3 is TGTGCCAGCAGTTCCTACCCCGGCACAGATACGCAGTATTTT. Translating gives CASSSYPGTDTQYF.

This clonotype has a count of ten or more. The chain recombines TRBV12-3 or TRBV12-4 with TRBJ1-1, with D perhaps matching TRBD1 (5 bases). This CDR3 comprises 13 residues. The V end was cut by 3 bases, the J end by 10 bases, with 15 bases between. CDR3 nucleotides: TGTGCCAGCAGTTTCGGGAGGGGCGCACGAGCTTTCTTT. Its protein product is CASSFGRGARAFF.

Ten or more counts support this clonotype. The chain joins TRBV7-2 to TRBJ2-7; D is unclear. The CDR3 length is 13 residues. Looked up from germline, CDR1 is SGHTA and CDR2 is FQGNSA. Trimming stripped 0 bases from V and 3 bases from J, with 6 bases between. For the CDR3, the DNA is TGTGCCAGCAGCTTAGCGATCGGCTACGAGCAGTACTTC. It is translated as CASSLAIGYEQYF. Based on the CDR3 plus reference TRBV7-2 and TRBJ2-7, the full variable domain is GAGVSQSPSNKVTEKGKDVELRCDPISGHTALYWYRQSLGQGLEFLIYFQGNSAPDKSGLPSDRFSAERTGGSVSTLTIQRTQQEDSAVYLCASSLAIGYEQYFGPGTRLTVT.

This clonotype has at least ten counts. CDR3 coding DNA: TGTGCCAGCAGTGAGTCAGATACGCAGTATTTT. Translation: CASSESDTQYF. The chain combines TRBV2 with TRBJ2-3; no clear D. The CDR3 sequence is 11 residues long. From germline, CDR1 is SNHLY and CDR2 FYNNEI. Trimming left V 3 bases short and J 4 bases short, with 2 bases between.

This clonotype was counted many times. The rearrangement uses TRBV6-1 and TRBJ1-2; D gene uncertain. The CDR3 extends over 13 amino acids. Trimming left V 5 bases short and J 8 bases short, with 15 bases between. The germline V gene encodes CDR1 MNHNS and CDR2 SASEGT. In nucleotides, the CDR3 is TGTGCCAGCAGTCCCTTAAGTGGGATCGGCTACACCTTC. Encoded protein: CASSPLSGIGYTF.

This clonotype was seen repeatedly, ten times or more. The V and J genes are TRBV7-3 and TRBJ2-1; maybe TRBD2 (7 bases). The CDR3 is 15 residues long. The V gene's germline CDR1 is SGHTA and CDR2 FQGTGA. Trimming took 5 bases from V and 9 from J, leaving 20 bases between them. This CDR3 reads CASSPGGGRGGEQFF. Here the CDR3 DNA reads TGTGCCAGCAGCCCTGGGGGGGGCCGCGGGGGTGAGCAGTTCTTC.

This clonotype showed up many times. This chain joins TRBV28 and TRBJ2-7; 10 bases fit TRBD1. This CDR3 comprises 15 residues. Unmatched junction bases numbered 9, after V lost 6 bases and J lost 4 bases. Germline V gives CDR1 MDHEN, CDR2 SYDVKM. Here the CDR3 DNA reads TGTGCCAGCAGCATAGACAGGGGGCGCGGGTACGAGCAGTACTTC. This sequence encodes CASSIDRGRGYEQYF. Filled out from reference TRBV28 and TRBJ2-7, the complete variable domain reads DVKVTQSSRYLVKRTGEKVFLECVQDMDHENMFWYRQDPGLGLRLIYFSYDVKMKEKGDIPEGYSVSREKKERFSLILESASTNQTSMYLCASSIDRGRGYEQYFGPGTRLTVT.

This clonotype has at least ten counts. V gene TRBV7-8 combines with J gene TRBJ2-7; 9 nucleotides line up with TRBD2. V shed 5 bases and J 6 bases; nucleotides not matched to a gene: 11. The CDR3 spans 15 residues. CDR1 and CDR2 (germline): SGHVS, FQNEAQ. The CDR3 loop reads CASSQLSGSWAEQYF. In DNA form, the CDR3 reads TGTGCCAGCAGCCAACTTAGCGGGAGTTGGGCCGAGCAGTACTTC.

This clonotype was seen repeatedly, ten times or more. The chain has TRBV6-5 and TRBJ2-3; 9 bases agree with TRBD1. Germline lookup yields CDR1 MNHEY and CDR2 SVGAGI. The CDR3 sequence is 13 residues long. V dropped 2 bases and J dropped 7; count of bases not matched to a gene: 1. As DNA, the CDR3 is TGTGCCAGCAGTTACGGACAGGGGAATACGCAGTATTTT. Protein product: CASSYGQGNTQYF.

This clonotype has more than one count but fewer than ten. This chain joins TRBV7-8 and TRBJ2-1; 7 positions agree with TRBD2. CDR1 and CDR2 from the germline V gene are SGHVS and FQNEAQ. The junction had 15 bases not matched to a gene; V was cut back by 2 bases and J by 5 bases. The CDR3 spans 18 residues. DNA for the CDR3: TGTGCCAGCAGCTTAAGACTAGCACCATACCGGACCGACAATGAGCAGTTCTTC. Its translation is CASSLRLAPYRTDNEQFF.

This clonotype was counted at least ten times. The chain employs TRBV11-2 and TRBJ2-3, with 7 nucleotides matching TRBD2. The CDR3 consists of 15 residues. V dropped 5 bases and J dropped 7; count of bases not matched to a gene: 12. Per germline, CDR1 SGHAT and CDR2 FQNNGV. CDR3 amino acids: CASSPGGAVSYTQYF. The CDR3 DNA sequence: TGTGCCAGCAGCCCGGGGGGAGCAGTCTCATATACGCAGTATTTT.

The rearrangement uses TRBV12-3 or TRBV12-4 and TRBJ1-5, with D hard to call. V was clipped by 4 bases and J by 5 bases, with 9 bases between them. CDR3 length equals 13 residues. For the CDR3, the DNA is TGTGCCAGCAGTTCGGGAGAAGATCAGCCCCAGCATTTT. Encoded protein: CASSSGEDQPQHF.

The J gene is TRBJ2-1, the V gene TRBV6-2 or TRBV6-3; 7 bases are shared with TRBD2. Germline trimming cut 7 bases from V and 0 bases from J; bases unmatched to any gene: 6. Germline V lookup: CDR1 MNHEY, CDR2 SVGEGT. This CDR3 is built from 15 residues. CDR3 loop: CASNPSGVSYNEQFF. The CDR3 bases are TGTGCCAGCAATCCTAGCGGAGTCTCCTACAATGAGCAGTTCTTC.

There are many counts of this clonotype. The chain links TRBV18 to TRBJ2-3, with a weak D call TRBD2 (6 bases). CDR3 length equals 16 residues. Germline V gene sequence: CDR1 KGHSH, CDR2 LQKENI. Trimming left V 4 bases short and J 4 bases short, with 18 bases between. DNA of the CDR3: TGTGCCAGCTCACTCTCGACGGGACTTCTTCCAGATACGCAGTATTTT. Translating gives CASSLSTGLLPDTQYF. The full variable domain, completed using reference TRBV18 and TRBJ2-3, is NAGVMQNPRHLVRRRGQEARLRCSPMKGHSHVYWYRQLPEEGLKFMVYLQKENIIDESGMPKERFSAEFPKEGPSILRIQQVVRGDSAAYFCASSLSTGLLPDTQYFGPGTRLTVL.

This clonotype was observed a single time. A much larger clone differs from this one at a single base, so this may be a read error. The V and J genes are TRBV2 and TRBJ2-3, with 13 bases identical to TRBD2. Germline V gene sequence: CDR1 SNHLY, CDR2 FYNNEI. The length of the CDR3 is 17 residues. The CDR3 DNA is TGTGGCAGCAGGCGGAGAAGGACTAGCGGGAGCGCAGATACGCAGTATTTT. This gives the protein CGSRRRRTSGSADTQYF.

This clonotype was detected ten times or more. V is TRBV3-1 and J is TRBJ2-4, with TRBD1 matching over 7 bases. Per germline, CDR1 LGHDT and CDR2 YNNKEL (reference sequence). CDR3 size: 14 residues. J gave up 7 bases and V 1 base, and 4 bases lay outside the gene matches. CDR3 in amino acids: CASSQGRGFNIQYF. CDR3 nucleotide sequence: TGTGCCAGCAGCCAAGGCAGGGGGTTTAACATTCAGTACTTC.

This clonotype was counted once. The final CDR3 position lacks the conserved phenylalanine or tryptophan, pointing to a likely read error. The genes are TRBV29-1 and TRBJ1-4; the match to TRBD1 covers 9 bases. The V segment lost 1 base and the J segment 4 bases; nucleotides outside the gene matches: 4. Germline V lookup: CDR1 SQVTM, CDR2 ANQGSEA. This CDR3 has 15 amino acids. The chain's CDR3 is CSVEVTGGLNEKLFS. In DNA, the CDR3 is TGCAGCGTTGAAGTCACAGGGGGCCTTAATGAAAAACTGTTTTCT.

This chain uses TRBV7-6 with TRBJ2-6; D not certain. The germline V and J ends were trimmed by 4 bases and 0 bases, with 7 bases remaining between them. CDR1 and CDR2 (germline): SGHVS, FNYEAQ. The CDR3 loop spans 15 amino acids. The CDR3 DNA reads as TGTGCCAGCAGCTCCACAGCCTCTGGGGCCAACGTCCTGACTTTC. Residues: CASSSTASGANVLTF.

This chain links TRBV9 with TRBJ2-2, with 11 bases that match TRBD2. The CDR3 runs to 16 residues. The V gene end was trimmed by 0 bases and the J gene end by 7 bases; junction bases not matched to a gene: 5. CDR1 and CDR2 from the germline V gene are SGDLS and YYNGEE. CDR3 residues: CASSVGSTSGNGELFF. CDR3 sequence (DNA): TGTGCCAGCAGCGTAGGATCGACTAGCGGGAACGGGGAGCTGTTTTTT. The full variable domain, completed using reference TRBV9 and TRBJ2-2, is DSGVTQTPKHLITATGQRVTLRCSPRSGDLSVYWYQQSLDQGLQFLIQYYNGEERAKGNILERFSAQQFPDLHSELNLSSLELGDSALYFCASSVGSTSGNGELFFGEGSRLTVL.

This clonotype came up a few times. The gene calls are TRBV27 and TRBJ2-1, with 9 bases matching TRBD2. Germline CDR1 is MNHEY and CDR2 is SMNVEV (reference sequence). This CDR3 contains 15 residues. V trimming: 2 bases; J trimming: 5 bases; junction bases outside the gene matches: 4. DNA for the CDR3: TGTGCCAGCAGTTTAGAGCTAGCGGGAAACAATGAGCAGTTCTTC. Translated, it gives CASSLELAGNNEQFF.

This sequence joins TRBV7-9 and TRBJ2-2; 9 bases are shared with TRBD2. The germline CDR1 and CDR2 sequences are SEHNR and FQNEAQ (reference sequence). Losses at the gene ends were 4 bases for V and 6 bases for J; bases not matched to a gene: 12. The CDR3 has 17 amino acids. The CDR3 loop is CASSSTVSGSMPGELFF. In DNA form, the CDR3 reads TGTGCCAGCAGCTCCACCGTTAGCGGGAGTATGCCCGGGGAGCTGTTTTTT.

This clonotype has more than one count but fewer than ten. The rearrangement links TRBV28 to TRBJ2-7; TRBD1 matches at 7 bases. The CDR3 totals 13 residues. Germline V gene sequence: CDR1 MDHEN, CDR2 SYDVKM. Losses at the gene ends were 7 bases for V and 2 bases for J; bases not matched to a gene: 5. CDR3 sequence reads: CASNPGQPYEQYF. The CDR3 bases are TGTGCCAGCAACCCGGGACAGCCCTACGAGCAGTACTTC. Together with reference TRBV28 and TRBJ2-7, the CDR3 gives the full variable domain: DVKVTQSSRYLVKRTGEKVFLECVQDMDHENMFWYRQDPGLGLRLIYFSYDVKMKEKGDIPEGYSVSREKKERFSLILESASTNQTSMYLCASNPGQPYEQYFGPGTRLTVT.

The chain recombines TRBV29-1 with TRBJ1-1; D remains unclear. CDR1 and CDR2 from the germline V gene are SQVTM and ANQGSEA. V lost 1 base to trimming and J lost 7 bases, with 1 base between them. The CDR3 spans 9 residues. The CDR3 here is CSVEGEAFF. CDR3 bases: TGCAGCGTTGAAGGTGAAGCTTTCTTT.

A note on this clonotype: A read error may be the cause here, since a much bigger clone is one base away. This chain uses TRBV6-1 with TRBJ2-1; D not certain. With 8 bases removed from V and 8 bases from J, the gap between germline ends came to 13 bases. The CDR3 runs 12 residues. Germline values: CDR1 MNHNS, CDR2 SASEGT. CDR3 region: CASESANDEQFF. DNA of the CDR3: TGTGCCAGCGAAAGCGCCAACGATGAGCAGTTCTTC.

A remark on this clonotype: The germline gene is not matched at one end of the junction; a read error may be the cause. The chain links TRBV3-1 to TRBJ2-1; the D is unclear. This CDR3 is 11 amino acids long. Germline CDR1 and CDR2: LGHDT and YNNKEL (reference sequence). CDR3 nucleotides: TGTGCCAGCAGTGCGTACAATGAGCAGTCCTTC. Its protein is CASSAYNEQSF.

This clonotype was found many times. V gene TRBV2 combines with J gene TRBJ2-7; D is uncertain. Germline lookup yields CDR1 SNHLY and CDR2 FYNNEI. The CDR3 has 14 residues. The germline V and J ends were trimmed by 2 bases and 5 bases, with 13 bases remaining between them. CDR3: CASSELSGFDEQYF. The CDR3, as DNA: TGTGCCAGCAGTGAACTTTCGGGTTTCGACGAGCAGTACTTC.

This clonotype was seen a single time. The J gene is TRBJ2-1, the V gene TRBV12-3 or TRBV12-4; 12 nucleotides line up with TRBD2. With V trimmed by 6 bases and J by 3 bases, 6 bases remained unmatched. This CDR3 contains 16 residues. The CDR3 nucleotides are TGTGCCAGCAGCGCTAGCGGGAGGGGGAACTACAATGAGCAGTTCTTC. Protein: CASSASGRGNYNEQFF.

This clonotype was picked up a small number of times. This clone may be a read error of a much larger clone one base away. The rearrangement uses TRBV28 and TRBJ2-7; tentative D call: TRBD1 (5 bases). Trimming took 4 bases from V and 2 from J, leaving 21 bases between them. This CDR3 spans 17 amino acids. Germline lookup yields CDR1 MDHEN and CDR2 SYDVKM. The CDR3 is CASSSLDRGKKPYEQYF. Written as DNA, the CDR3 is TGTGCCAGCAGTTCCCTCGATAGGGGCAAAAAGCCCTACGAGCAGTACTTC. Drawing the rest from reference TRBV28 and TRBJ2-7, the complete variable domain is DVKVTQSSRYLVKRTGEKVFLECVQDMDHENMFWYRQDPGLGLRLIYFSYDVKMKEKGDIPEGYSVSREKKERFSLILESASTNQTSMYLCASSSLDRGKKPYEQYFGPGTRLTVT.